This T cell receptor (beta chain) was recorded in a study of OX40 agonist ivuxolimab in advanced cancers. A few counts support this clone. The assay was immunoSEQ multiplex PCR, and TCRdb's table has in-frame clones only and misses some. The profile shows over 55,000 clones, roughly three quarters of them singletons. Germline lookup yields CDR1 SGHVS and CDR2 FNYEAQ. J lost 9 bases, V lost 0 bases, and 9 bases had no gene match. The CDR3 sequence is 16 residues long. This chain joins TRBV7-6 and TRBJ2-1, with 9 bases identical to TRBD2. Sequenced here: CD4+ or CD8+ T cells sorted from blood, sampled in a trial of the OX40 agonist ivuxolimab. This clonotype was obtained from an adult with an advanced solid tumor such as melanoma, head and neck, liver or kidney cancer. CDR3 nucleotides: TGTGCCAGCAGCTTAGCGGCGGCGGGGGGGCATGGTGAGCAGTTCTTC. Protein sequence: CASSLAAAGGHGEQFF.